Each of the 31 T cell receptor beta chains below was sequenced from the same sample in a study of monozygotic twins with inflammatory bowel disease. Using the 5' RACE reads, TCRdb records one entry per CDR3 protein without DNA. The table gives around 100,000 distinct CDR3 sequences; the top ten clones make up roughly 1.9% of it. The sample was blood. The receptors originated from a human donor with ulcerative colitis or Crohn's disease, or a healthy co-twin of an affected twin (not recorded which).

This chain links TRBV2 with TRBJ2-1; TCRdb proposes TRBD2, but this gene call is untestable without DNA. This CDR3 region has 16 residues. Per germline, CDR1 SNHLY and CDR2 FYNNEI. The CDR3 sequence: CASSPPRAGPRNEQFF.

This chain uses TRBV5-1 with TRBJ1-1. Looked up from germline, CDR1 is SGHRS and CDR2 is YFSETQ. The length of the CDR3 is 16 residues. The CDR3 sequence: CASSLALGGWNTEAFF.

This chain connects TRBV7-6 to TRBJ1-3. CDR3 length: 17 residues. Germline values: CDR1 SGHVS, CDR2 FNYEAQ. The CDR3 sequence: CASSLVFRGSSGNTIYF. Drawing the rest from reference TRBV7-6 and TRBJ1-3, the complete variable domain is GAGVSQSPRYKVTKRGQDVALRCDPISGHVSLYWYRQALGQGPEFLTYFNYEAQQDKSGLPNDRFSAERPEGSISTLTIQRTEQRDSAMYRCASSLVFRGSSGNTIYFGEGSWLTVV.

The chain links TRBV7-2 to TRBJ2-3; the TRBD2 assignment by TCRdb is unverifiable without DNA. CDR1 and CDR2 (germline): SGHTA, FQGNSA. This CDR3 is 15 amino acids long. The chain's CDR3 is CASSLGASITYTQYF.

CDR3: CASSPGLARLSYNEQFF. This chain links TRBV5-5 with TRBJ2-1; with no DNA, the TCRdb D assignment of TRBD2 cannot be verified. CDR3 size: 17 residues. Germline V gene data show CDR1 as SGHKS and CDR2 as YYEKEE (reference sequence).

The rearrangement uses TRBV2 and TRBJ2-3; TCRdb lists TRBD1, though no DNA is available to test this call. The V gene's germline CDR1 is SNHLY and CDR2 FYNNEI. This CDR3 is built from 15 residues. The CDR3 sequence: CASTDTGLDTDTQYF. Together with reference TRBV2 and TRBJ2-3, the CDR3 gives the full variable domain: EPEVTQTPSHQVTQMGQEVILRCVPISNHLYFYWYRQILGQKVEFLVSFYNNEISEKSEIFDDQFSVERPDGSNFTLKIRSTKLEDSAMYFCASTDTGLDTDTQYFGPGTRLTVL.

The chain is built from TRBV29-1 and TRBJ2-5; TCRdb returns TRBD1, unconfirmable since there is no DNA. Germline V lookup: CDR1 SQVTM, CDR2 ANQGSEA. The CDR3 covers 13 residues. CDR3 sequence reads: CSGVPGSQETQYF.

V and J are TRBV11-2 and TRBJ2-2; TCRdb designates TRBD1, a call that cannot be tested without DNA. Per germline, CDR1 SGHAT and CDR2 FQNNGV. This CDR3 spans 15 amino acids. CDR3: CASSLSAGGTGELFF.

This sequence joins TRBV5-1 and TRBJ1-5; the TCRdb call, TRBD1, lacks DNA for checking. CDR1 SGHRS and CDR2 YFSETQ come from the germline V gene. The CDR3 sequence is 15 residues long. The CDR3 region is CASSAGTVGDQPQHF.

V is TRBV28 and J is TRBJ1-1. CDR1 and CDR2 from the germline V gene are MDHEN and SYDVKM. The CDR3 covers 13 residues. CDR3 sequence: CASSLTENTEAFF.

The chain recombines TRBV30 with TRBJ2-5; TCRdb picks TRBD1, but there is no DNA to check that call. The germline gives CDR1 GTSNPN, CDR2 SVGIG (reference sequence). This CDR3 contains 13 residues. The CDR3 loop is CAVLDRPQETQYF.

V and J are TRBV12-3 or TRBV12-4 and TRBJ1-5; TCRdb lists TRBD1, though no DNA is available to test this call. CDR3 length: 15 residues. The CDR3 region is CASSSTGISNQPQHF.

The chain's CDR3 is CASSVTPGQVFYEQYF. The chain is built from TRBV18 and TRBJ2-7; the TCRdb call, TRBD1, lacks DNA for checking. The CDR3 has 16 amino acids. Germline CDR1 reads KGHSH; CDR2 reads LQKENI.

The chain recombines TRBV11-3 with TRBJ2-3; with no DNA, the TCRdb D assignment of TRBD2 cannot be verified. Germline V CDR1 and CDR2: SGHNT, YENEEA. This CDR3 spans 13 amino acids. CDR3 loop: CASLGLPSDTQYF. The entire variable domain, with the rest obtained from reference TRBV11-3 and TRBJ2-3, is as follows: EAGVVQSPRYKIIEKKQPVAFWCNPISGHNTLYWYLQNLGQGPELLIRYENEEAVDDSQLPKDRFSAERLKGVDSTLKIQPAELGDSAVYLCASLGLPSDTQYFGPGTRLTVL.

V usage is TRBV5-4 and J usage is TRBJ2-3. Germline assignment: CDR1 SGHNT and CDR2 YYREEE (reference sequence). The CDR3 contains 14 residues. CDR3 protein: CASSFETHTDTQYF.

CDR3: CASSLVYRDEQFF. The rearrangement links TRBV7-9 to TRBJ2-1; TCRdb returns TRBD1, unconfirmable since there is no DNA. CDR3 length: 13 amino acids. Germline V gene data show CDR1 as SEHNR and CDR2 as FQNEAQ (reference sequence).

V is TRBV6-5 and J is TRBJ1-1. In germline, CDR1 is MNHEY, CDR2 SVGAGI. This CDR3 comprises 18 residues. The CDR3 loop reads CASSYSKYKVLLNTEAFF.

Here the CDR3 reads CASSLLGDTQYF. The chain carries TRBV5-6 and TRBJ2-3. Per germline, CDR1 SGHDT and CDR2 YYEEEE. CDR3 length equals 12 residues.

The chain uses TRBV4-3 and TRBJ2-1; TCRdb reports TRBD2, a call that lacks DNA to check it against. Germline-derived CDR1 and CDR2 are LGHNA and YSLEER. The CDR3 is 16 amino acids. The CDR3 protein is CASSQVSRVSYNEQFF.

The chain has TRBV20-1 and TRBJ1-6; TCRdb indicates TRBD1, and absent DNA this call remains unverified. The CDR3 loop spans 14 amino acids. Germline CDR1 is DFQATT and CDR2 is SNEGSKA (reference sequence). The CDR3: CSARPGQDNSPLHF.

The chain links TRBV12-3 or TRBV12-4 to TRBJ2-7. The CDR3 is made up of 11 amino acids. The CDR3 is CASSLSQEQYF.

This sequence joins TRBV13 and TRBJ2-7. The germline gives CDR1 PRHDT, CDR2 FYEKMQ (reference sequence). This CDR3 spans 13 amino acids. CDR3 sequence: CASSRGYSYEQYF.

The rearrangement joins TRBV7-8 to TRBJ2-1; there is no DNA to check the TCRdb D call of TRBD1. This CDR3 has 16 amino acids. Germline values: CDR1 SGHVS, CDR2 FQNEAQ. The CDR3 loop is CASNGVRGIGYNEQFF.

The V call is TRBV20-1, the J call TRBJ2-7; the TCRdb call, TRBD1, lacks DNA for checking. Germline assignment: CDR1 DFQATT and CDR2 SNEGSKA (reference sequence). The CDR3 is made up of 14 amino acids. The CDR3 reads CSARDGTGFHEQYF.

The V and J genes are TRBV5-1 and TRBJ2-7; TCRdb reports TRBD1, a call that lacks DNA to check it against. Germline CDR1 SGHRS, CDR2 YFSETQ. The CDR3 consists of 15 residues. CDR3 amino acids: CASSGGTGGRYEQYF.

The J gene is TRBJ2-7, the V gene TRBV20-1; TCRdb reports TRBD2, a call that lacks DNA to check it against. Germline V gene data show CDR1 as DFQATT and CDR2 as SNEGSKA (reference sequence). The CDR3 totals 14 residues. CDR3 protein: CSARDNSPFDEQYF.

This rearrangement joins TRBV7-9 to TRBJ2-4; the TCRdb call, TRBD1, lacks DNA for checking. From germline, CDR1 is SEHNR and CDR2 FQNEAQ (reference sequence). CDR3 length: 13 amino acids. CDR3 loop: CASSLAQGSMQYF.

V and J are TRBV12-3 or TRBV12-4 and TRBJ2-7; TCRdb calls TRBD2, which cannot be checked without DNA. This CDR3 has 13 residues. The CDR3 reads CASSLLTGYEQYF.

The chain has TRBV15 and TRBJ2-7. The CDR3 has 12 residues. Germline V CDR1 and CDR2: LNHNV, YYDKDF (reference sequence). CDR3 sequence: CATSRATYEQYF.

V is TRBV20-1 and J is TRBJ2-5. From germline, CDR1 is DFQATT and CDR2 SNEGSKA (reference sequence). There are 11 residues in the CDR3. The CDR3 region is CSARVSETQYF.

This CDR3 reads CASSPTGRIYEQYF. The V gene is TRBV18, the J gene TRBJ2-7; lacking DNA, the TRBD1 call made by TCRdb goes unchecked. From germline, CDR1 is KGHSH and CDR2 LQKENI. The CDR3 is 14 residues long.